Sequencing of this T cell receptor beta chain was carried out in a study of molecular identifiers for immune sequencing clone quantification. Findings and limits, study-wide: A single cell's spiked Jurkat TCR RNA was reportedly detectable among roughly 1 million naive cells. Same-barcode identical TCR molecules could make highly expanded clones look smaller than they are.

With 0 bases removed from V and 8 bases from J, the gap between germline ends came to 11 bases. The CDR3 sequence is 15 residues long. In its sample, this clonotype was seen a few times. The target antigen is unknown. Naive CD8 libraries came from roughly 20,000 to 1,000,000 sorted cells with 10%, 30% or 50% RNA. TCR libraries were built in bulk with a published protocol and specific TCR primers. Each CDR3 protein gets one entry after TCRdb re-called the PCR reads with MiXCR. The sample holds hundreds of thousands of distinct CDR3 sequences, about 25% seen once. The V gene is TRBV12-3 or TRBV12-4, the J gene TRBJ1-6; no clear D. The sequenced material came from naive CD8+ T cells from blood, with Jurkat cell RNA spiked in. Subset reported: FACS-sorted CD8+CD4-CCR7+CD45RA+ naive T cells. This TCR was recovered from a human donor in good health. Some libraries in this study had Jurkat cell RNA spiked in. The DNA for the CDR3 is TGTGCCAGCAGTTTAGCGTCGGGCGGATATTCACCCCTCCACTTT. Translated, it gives CASSLASGGYSPLHF.